This TCR beta chain originates from a study of graft-versus-host responses after intestinal transplantation. Overall study context: Grafts were multivisceral, liver-intestinal, or isolated intestinal.

The V gene end was trimmed by 1 base and the J gene end by 7 bases; junction bases not matched to a gene: 13. This CDR3 spans 18 amino acids. The V gene's germline CDR1 is SGHTA and CDR2 FQGTGA. Concerning this clone: The antigen is undetermined.

Study findings and constraints: There were GvH clones found in recipient marrow, and some of them appeared first in ileum or blood.

Assay used: immunoSEQ multiplex PCR; TCRdb lists only in-frame clones, some missing. The sample records around 14,000 clones, around 94% being singletons. The clonotype originates from a human patient who received an intestinal transplant, so some T cells may come from the graft donor. The material was PBMCs, obtained 9 days after transplant. This chain connects TRBV7-3 to TRBJ2-1; 10 bases match TRBD1. Here the CDR3 reads CASSLSGTGATNRNEQFF. The CDR3 nucleotides read TGTGCCAGCAGCTTAAGCGGGACAGGGGCGACGAACCGGAATGAGCAGTTCTTC. The full variable domain, in which reference TRBV7-3 and TRBJ2-1 provide the parts outside the CDR3, is GAGVSQTPSNKVTEKGKYVELRCDPISGHTALYWYRQSLGQGPEFLIYFQGTGAADDSGLPNDRFFAVRPEGSVSTLKIQRTERGDSAVYLCASSLSGTGATNRNEQFFGPGTRLTVL.